This TCR beta chain was retrieved from a study of T cell responses to AZD1222 COVID-19 vaccine (dated by TCRdb to the early 2020s). Study-level background: A total of under 250 trial participants underwent TCR sequencing, of whom approximately 200 had received two doses of AZD1222 and around 26 had received two doses of the MenACWY control vaccine. Enrollment into the trials was organized by age into subgroups of 18-55, 56-69 and 70-plus years, and those subgroups contained roughly 140, 27 and 60 TCR-sequenced participants, respectively.

The CDR3 regions of human TCRbeta chains were analyzed by immunosequencing. Regarding the original processing steps: Repertoire TCRs were checked for matches against a reference library of SARS-CoV-2-specific TCRs that had been generated using the MIRA antigen-specificity platform. Breadth meant the fraction of unique TCRs that were SARS-CoV-2-associated, whereas depth meant the fraction of total T cells that were SARS-CoV-2-associated. Using the MIRA data, each spike-specific TCR was assigned both to the spike region to which the TCR was reactive and to a CD4 or CD8 class. Log10-transformed breadth and depth values were compared by one-way ANOVA with Sidak's multiple comparisons tests. The table was pulled from immuneACCESS by TCRdb, which kept in-frame rearrangements only. Such tables lose some clones; where checked, under half of the loss comes from unresolved V genes, and the rest has no known cause. The V and J calls and clone size come from that table; D and trimming were worked out from the DNA. The sample includes about 180,000 clones, with about 86% observed a single time. Around 10% of the sample is held by the ten biggest clonotypes.

Taken from cysteine to phenylalanine, the CDR3 has 16 residues. Just CDR3 DNA is preserved here, 48 bases in frame from base 1. According to the germline V gene, CDR1 reads KGHSH and CDR2 reads LQKENI. Trimming accounts for 5 bases at V and 3 bases at J, while the number of junction bases matched to no gene is 12. The investigation overall reported the following: Vaccine-associated CD4 TCRs spanned the whole spike protein, with dominant responses in regions 160-218 and 743-854. No day 14 peak-response samples were available, so repertoires were characterized only after the peak T cell response. Only 5 to 7 AZD1222 recipients were SARS-CoV-2 seropositive at baseline, limiting conclusions about previously exposed vaccinees. Participants were mostly white British and included more females than males, and it was suggested by the authors that clonal diversity may have been underestimated. After two AZD1222 doses, spike-specific TCR breadth and depth were significantly higher than at day 0 and than in MenACWY recipients. The 56-69-year group was small, and its depth increase did not reach significance, likely because of low power. Reportedly, almost half of the unique spike-specific TCRs recognized epitopes lying outside the regions that are mutated in the B.1.351 and B.1.1.7 variants.

The time point label, as the study defines it: about 28 days (+/-7) after the second vaccine dose. AZD1222 recipients whose second dose came at about 4 weeks and those whose second dose came at about 12 weeks were combined into one group, since spike-specific TCR depth and breadth did not differ between the two schedules. Vaccinee samples came from UK trials COV001 and COV002, including a single-blind randomized controlled phase 2/3 trial of AZD1222 (ChAdOx1 nCoV-19) in healthy adults. For TCRbeta chain sequencing, PBMC samples from trial participants were taken at day 0 and at day 28 after the second dose. Notes on this clone: Its antigen is not yet known. No per-base quality is available; no much larger clone lies one base away.

The origin of this receptor is an adult who received the AZD1222 COVID-19 vaccine. The material was peripheral blood, obtained 28 days after the second AZD1222 dose. Here the chain combines TRBV18 and TRBJ2-7; 8 middle bases align to TRBD1. The sequenced DNA: TGTGCCAGCTCATTAAAGACAGGGGCTGCCTACTACGAGCAGTACTTC. Its translation reads: CASSLKTGAAYYEQYF. The entire variable domain, with the stretches around the CDR3 drawn from the reference TRBV18 and TRBJ2-7 proteins, is NAGVMQNPRHLVRRRGQEARLRCSPMKGHSHVYWYRQLPEEGLKFMVYLQKENIIDESGMPKERFSAEFPKEGPSILRIQQVVRGDSAAYFCASSLKTGAAYYEQYFGPGTRLTVT.